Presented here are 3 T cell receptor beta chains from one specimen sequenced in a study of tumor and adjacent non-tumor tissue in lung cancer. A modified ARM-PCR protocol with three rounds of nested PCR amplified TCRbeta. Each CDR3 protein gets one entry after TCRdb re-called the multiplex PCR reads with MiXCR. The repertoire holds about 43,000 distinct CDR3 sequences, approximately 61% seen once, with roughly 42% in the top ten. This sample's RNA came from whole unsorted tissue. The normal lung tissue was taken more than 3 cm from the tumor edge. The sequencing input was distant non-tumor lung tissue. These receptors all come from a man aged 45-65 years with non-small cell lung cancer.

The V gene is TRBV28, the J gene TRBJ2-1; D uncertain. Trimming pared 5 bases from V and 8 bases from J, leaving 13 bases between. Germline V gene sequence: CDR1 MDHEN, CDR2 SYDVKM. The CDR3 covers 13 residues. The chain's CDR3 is CASSPLLNDEQFF. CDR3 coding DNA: TGTGCCAGCAGTCCCCTCCTAAACGATGAGCAGTTCTTC.

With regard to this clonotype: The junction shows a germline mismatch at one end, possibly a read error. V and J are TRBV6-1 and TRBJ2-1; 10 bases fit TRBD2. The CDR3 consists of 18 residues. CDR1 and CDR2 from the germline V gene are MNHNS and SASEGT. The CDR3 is CASREISLLAGLYNERFF. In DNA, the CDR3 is TGTGCCAGCAGAGAGATCTCCTTACTAGCGGGGCTTTACAATGAGCGGTTCTTC.

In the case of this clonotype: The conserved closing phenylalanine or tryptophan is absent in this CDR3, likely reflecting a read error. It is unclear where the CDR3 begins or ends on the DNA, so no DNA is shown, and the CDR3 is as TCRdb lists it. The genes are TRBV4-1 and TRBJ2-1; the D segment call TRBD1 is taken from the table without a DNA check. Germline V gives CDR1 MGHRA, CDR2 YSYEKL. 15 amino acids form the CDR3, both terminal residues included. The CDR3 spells CASSQGLQGTGERFL.